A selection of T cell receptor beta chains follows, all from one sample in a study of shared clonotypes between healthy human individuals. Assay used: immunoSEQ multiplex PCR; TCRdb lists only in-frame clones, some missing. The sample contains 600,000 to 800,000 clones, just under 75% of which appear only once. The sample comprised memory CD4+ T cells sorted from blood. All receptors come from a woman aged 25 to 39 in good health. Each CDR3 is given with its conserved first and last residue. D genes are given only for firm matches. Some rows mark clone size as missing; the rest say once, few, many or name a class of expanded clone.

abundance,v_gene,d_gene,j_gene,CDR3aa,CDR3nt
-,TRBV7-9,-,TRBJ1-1,CASSLNLVNTEAFF,TGTGCCAGCAGCTTAAATTTGGTGAACACTGAAGCTTTCTTT
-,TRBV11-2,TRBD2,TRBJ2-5,CASSLELLHPTSGRRGTQYF,TGTGCCAGCAGCTTAGAGCTCCTCCACCCGACTAGCGGGAGGCGGGGGACCCAGTACTTC
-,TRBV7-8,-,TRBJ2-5,CASSLGRELFQETQYF,TGTGCCAGCAGCTTAGGAAGGGAGCTTTTCCAAGAGACCCAGTACTTC
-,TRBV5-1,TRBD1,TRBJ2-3,CASSLVGQPTDTQYF,TGCGCCAGCAGCTTGGTGGGACAGCCCACAGATACGCAGTATTTT
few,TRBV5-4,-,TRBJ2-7,CASSLARGDYEQYF,TGTGCCAGCAGCTTAGCGAGAGGGGACTACGAGCAGTACTTC
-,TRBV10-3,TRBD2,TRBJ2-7,CAISESRGSSGKPSKHYEQYF,TGTGCCATCAGTGAGTCCCGTGGTTCTAGCGGGAAACCGTCAAAACACTACGAGCAGTACTTC
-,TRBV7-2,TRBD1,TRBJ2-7,CASSLKMGQGPRGEQYF,TGTGCCAGCAGCTTAAAAATGGGACAGGGCCCACGGGGGGAGCAGTACTTC
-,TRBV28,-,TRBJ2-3,CASGPQTDTQYF,TGTGCCAGCGGTCCACAAACAGATACGCAGTATTTT
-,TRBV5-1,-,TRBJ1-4,CASSLDESLPNEKLFF,TGCGCCAGCAGCTTGGACGAAAGTTTGCCTAATGAAAAACTGTTTTTT
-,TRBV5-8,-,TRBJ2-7,CASSRKPDGADQYF,TGTGCCAGCAGCCGGAAACCGGACGGCGCCGACCAGTACTTC
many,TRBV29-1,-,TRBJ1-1,CSVEAVVSMNTEAFF,TGCAGCGTTGAAGCAGTGGTCAGCATGAACACTGAAGCTTTCTTT
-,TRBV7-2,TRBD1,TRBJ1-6,CASSQRDRGPNSPLHF,TGTGCCAGCAGCCAACGGGACAGGGGGCCGAATTCACCCCTCCACTTT
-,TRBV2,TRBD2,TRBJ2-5,CASSSSGPLGGRGETQYF,TGTGCCAGCAGCTCCAGCGGTCCGCTGGGCGGGAGAGGAGAGACCCAGTACTTC
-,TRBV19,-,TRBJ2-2,CASSINGAGRTGELFF,TGTGCCAGTAGTATTAACGGGGCCGGGCGCACCGGGGAGCTGTTTTTT
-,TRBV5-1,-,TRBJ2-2,CASNYGGDTGELFF,TGCGCCAGTAACTATGGGGGTGACACCGGGGAGCTGTTTTTT
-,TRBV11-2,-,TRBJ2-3,CASGPNGDTQYF,TGTGCCAGCGGACCGAACGGCGATACGCAGTATTTT
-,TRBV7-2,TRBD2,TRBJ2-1,CASSKGVAGVPWEQFF,TGTGCCAGCAGTAAGGGGGTAGCGGGAGTCCCTTGGGAGCAGTTCTTC